Sequencing of this T cell receptor (beta chain) was carried out in a study of tumor T cells in aggressive B-cell lymphoma (TCRdb year 2017). V ends up 3 bases short and J 4 bases short, with an unmatched junction base count of 4. The germline V gene (reference sequence) provides CDR1 LNHDA and CDR2 SQIVND. The CDR3 has 17 amino acids, counting the end cysteine and phenylalanine. Only CDR3 DNA is held: 51 bases, read in frame from base 1. Receptor libraries were prepared by the immunoSEQ multiplex PCR assay. TCRdb took over this immuneACCESS table, retaining in-frame rearrangements with V and J assigned. Such tables are incomplete; in checked studies, under half of the missing clones stem from an unresolved V gene, and the remainder is unexplained. The sample data list some 2,900 clones, and 87% of these were observed just once. Of the sample, about 19% falls within the top ten clones. To note about this clone: The antigen it binds to is not known. Base-call qualities are not available, and no considerably larger clone is one nucleotide away.

The material sequenced was tumor tissue. The sequence was collected from an adult with diffuse large B cell lymphoma. The sequence links TRBV19 to TRBJ2-2, and 14 junctional nucleotides match TRBD2. The CDR3: CASSISGLAGVTGELFF. The DNA sequence is TGTGCCAGTAGTATCTCGGGACTAGCGGGAGTCACCGGGGAGCTGTTTTTT.